The 9 T cell receptor beta chains listed next were all sequenced from one sample in a study of cytomegalovirus exposure and HLA in healthy donors. PCR primers comprised 60 Vbeta and 13 Jbeta primers. The data were produced by immunoSEQ multiplex PCR, yet TCRdb's version contains in-frame clones alone and is incomplete. Recorded here are 200,000 to 250,000 clones; the top ten clones represent about 1%. What was sequenced was PBMCs. These receptors were collected from a girl aged 2 to 10 in good health and CMV-seropositive.

The V gene is TRBV28, the J gene TRBJ1-3; TRBD1 agrees at 7 bases. V gave up 5 bases and J gave up 8 bases; unmatched junction bases: 6. Germline V gene sequence: CDR1 MDHEN, CDR2 SYDVKM. The CDR3 has 13 amino acids. The CDR3 spells CASSPLQGDTIYF. Here the CDR3 DNA reads TGTGCCAGCAGTCCACTTCAGGGGGACACCATATATTTT.

The chain links TRBV19 to TRBJ2-1; D is unresolved. The germline V and J ends were trimmed by 11 bases and 4 bases, with 15 bases remaining between them. Germline CDR1 reads LNHDA; CDR2 reads SQIVND (reference sequence). The CDR3 covers 13 residues. The CDR3 DNA sequence: TGTGCCTCGGCGAGGAACGGATACAATGAGCAGTTCTTC. Its protein is CASARNGYNEQFF.

The V and J genes are TRBV7-3 and TRBJ2-7; perhaps TRBD1 as D (6 bases). Trimming left V 1 base short and J 6 bases short, with 10 bases between. The CDR3 has 13 residues. Germline CDR1 reads SGHTA; CDR2 reads FQGTGA. CDR3 sequence (DNA): TGTGCCAGCAGCTTAAACAGGGCAGGCGAGCAGTACTTC. As protein: CASSLNRAGEQYF.

The CDR3 is CGFSSYEQYF. The DNA for the CDR3 is TGCGGTTTTAGCTCCTACGAGCAGTACTTC. The rearrangement uses TRBV20-1 and TRBJ2-7; no reliable D call. This CDR3 comprises 10 residues. Germline CDR1 and CDR2: DFQATT and SNEGSKA (reference sequence).

This CDR3 reads CATSRSPKVAVNSYEQYF. The DNA of the CDR3 is TGTGCCACCAGCAGATCCCCTAAGGTGGCGGTGAACTCCTACGAGCAGTACTTC. The chain has TRBV15 and TRBJ2-7; D is uncertain. Germline V gene lookup returns CDR1 LNHNV and CDR2 YYDKDF (reference sequence). The CDR3 runs 18 residues. The V end was cut by 2 bases, the J end by 0 bases, with 20 bases between.

The rearrangement joins TRBV5-4 to TRBJ2-1; no reliable D call. In germline, CDR1 is SGHNT, CDR2 YYREEE (reference sequence). The CDR3 extends over 15 amino acids. V was pared by 4 bases and J by 6 bases, with 17 bases between. The CDR3 DNA reads as TGTGCCAGCAGCCCTAAATCAGCGTATAGCAATGAGCAGTTCTTC. It yields the protein CASSPKSAYSNEQFF. The full variable domain, in which reference TRBV5-4 and TRBJ2-1 provide the parts outside the CDR3, is ETGVTQSPTHLIKTRGQQVTLRCSSQSGHNTVSWYQQALGQGPQFIFQYYREEENGRGNFPPRFSGLQFPNYSSELNVNALELDDSALYLCASSPKSAYSNEQFFGPGTRLTVL.

The V and J genes are TRBV2 and TRBJ2-3; D unresolved. The CDR3 loop spans 12 amino acids. The V and J ends lost 7 bases and 2 bases respectively, with 7 bases between them. Germline CDR1 is SNHLY and CDR2 is FYNNEI. The CDR3 coding sequence is TGTGCCAGCAACAGAAACACAGATACGCAGTATTTT. Protein product: CASNRNTDTQYF.

This chain links TRBV5-1 with TRBJ2-3, with D possibly being TRBD2 (5 bases). The germline V gene encodes CDR1 SGHRS and CDR2 YFSETQ. V was pared by 4 bases and J by 1 base, with 7 bases between. This CDR3 has 13 amino acids. The CDR3 reads CASSSGGTDTQYF. The CDR3, as DNA: TGCGCCAGCAGCAGCGGTGGCACAGATACGCAGTATTTT.

The chain joins TRBV5-6 to TRBJ1-4; D is uncertain. The ends were cut back, 3 bases at V and 3 bases at J, with 12 bases in the middle. This CDR3 comprises 15 residues. Germline loops: CDR1 SGHDT, CDR2 YYEEEE. The CDR3 is CASSSLTQSNEKLFF. CDR3 DNA: TGTGCCAGCAGCTCATTGACTCAGTCTAATGAAAAACTGTTTTTT.